These 14 T cell receptor beta chains originate from one sample sequenced in a study of early T cells in non-severe SARS-CoV-2 infection. One entry per CDR3 protein, called by TCRdb with MiXCR from the 5' RACE reads. The table lists approximately 26,000 distinct CDR3 sequences, 4.4% of them singletons. The sample comprised whole blood. The receptors were sampled from an adult who was a healthcare worker with PCR-confirmed SARS-CoV-2 infection or an uninfected control (not recorded which).

Only a few counts were recorded for this clonotype. The V gene is TRBV5-1, the J gene TRBJ2-1; 8 bases line up with TRBD2. Per germline, CDR1 SGHRS and CDR2 YFSETQ. The CDR3 spans 16 residues. Losses at the gene ends were 3 bases for V and 4 bases for J; bases not matched to a gene: 9. The CDR3 reads CASSWSLADKYNEQFF. In DNA form, the CDR3 reads TGCGCCAGCAGCTGGTCACTAGCGGATAAATACAATGAGCAGTTCTTC.

This clonotype was counted many times. J is TRBJ2-1 and V is TRBV12-3 or TRBV12-4; no definite D call. The CDR3 has 14 amino acids. V gave up 7 bases and J gave up 0 bases, with 10 bases separating them. The chain's CDR3 is CASTLGPSYNEQFF. In nucleotides, the CDR3 is TGTGCCAGCACCCTGGGCCCCTCCTACAATGAGCAGTTCTTC.

This clonotype was found many times. J is TRBJ1-5 and V is TRBV19, with D unresolved. The CDR3 spans 13 residues. Deletions cut 3 bases from V and 9 bases from J, with 12 bases between. The germline CDR1 and CDR2 sequences are LNHDA and SQIVND (reference sequence). The CDR3 loop reads CASSILHQRPQHF. The DNA for the CDR3 is TGTGCCAGTAGTATCCTTCATCAACGGCCCCAGCATTTT.

The sample holds many counts of this clonotype. This chain links TRBV18 with TRBJ2-7; weak D call: TRBD1 (6 bases). CDR1 and CDR2 from the germline V gene are KGHSH and LQKENI. This CDR3 has 14 residues. The V and J ends lost 3 bases and 0 bases respectively, with 9 bases between them. The DNA for the CDR3 is TGTGCCAGCTCACCTACAGGGCTCTCCTACGAGCAGTACTTC. Protein product: CASSPTGLSYEQYF.

The V call is TRBV20-1, the J call TRBJ2-5, with D tentatively TRBD1 or TRBD2 (5 bases each). The CDR3 covers 14 residues. V was trimmed by 2 bases and J by 2 bases, leaving 12 bases between them. Germline CDR1 is DFQATT and CDR2 is SNEGSKA (reference sequence). CDR3 protein: CSARSSRGQETQYF. For the CDR3, the DNA is TGCAGTGCTAGATCTTCGAGGGGACAAGAGACCCAGTACTTC.

This clonotype occurred a few times. This chain connects TRBV18 to TRBJ2-1; a possible D gene is TRBD1 (5 bases). Trimming pared 6 bases from V and 5 bases from J, leaving 5 bases between. This CDR3 spans 11 amino acids. Germline values: CDR1 KGHSH, CDR2 LQKENI. CDR3 protein: CASSTDNEQFF. CDR3 DNA: TGTGCCAGCTCGACAGACAATGAGCAGTTCTTC.

This clonotype has a count of ten or more. This sequence joins TRBV18 and TRBJ2-7; 11 positions match TRBD2. With V trimmed by 3 bases and J by 5 bases, 15 bases remained unmatched. This CDR3 has 18 amino acids. Germline V gene sequence: CDR1 KGHSH, CDR2 LQKENI. Here the CDR3 reads CASSPRLAGQGRVNEQYF. DNA for the CDR3: TGTGCCAGCTCACCGAGACTAGCGGGACAGGGCCGAGTAAACGAGCAGTACTTC.

This clonotype showed up many times. The V and J genes are TRBV6-5 and TRBJ2-7; TRBD1 agrees at 9 bases. Germline loops: CDR1 MNHEY, CDR2 SVGAGI. Trimming took 2 bases from V and 4 from J; bases not matched to a gene: 6. CDR3 size: 15 residues. Here the CDR3 DNA reads TGTGCCAGCAGTTACCCTTCGACAGGGGGGTACGAGCAGTACTTC. It specifies CASSYPSTGGYEQYF.

This clonotype has at least ten counts. V is TRBV28 and J is TRBJ2-1; D gene unclear. The germline gives CDR1 MDHEN, CDR2 SYDVKM. CDR3 size: 12 residues. Trimming left V 1 base short and J 6 bases short, with 4 bases between. In nucleotides, the CDR3 is TGTGCCAGCAGTTTATTCCGCAATGAGCAGTTCTTC. This sequence encodes CASSLFRNEQFF.

This clonotype was recorded many times. This chain connects TRBV12-3 or TRBV12-4 to TRBJ1-3, with TRBD1 as a possible D gene (5 bases). The CDR3 totals 13 residues. V was pared by 6 bases and J by 6 bases, with 12 bases between. Here the CDR3 reads CASSPGTANTIYF. CDR3 DNA sequence: TGTGCCAGCAGCCCCGGGACGGCAAACACCATATATTTT.

This clonotype was counted at least ten times. The chain is built from TRBV7-6 and TRBJ2-3, with TRBD2 matching 9 bases. J gave up 12 bases and V 5 bases, and 6 bases lay outside the gene matches. Germline V lookup: CDR1 SGHVS, CDR2 FNYEAQ. This CDR3 comprises 12 residues. The CDR3 here is CASSPTSGLQYF. The CDR3 bases are TGTGCCAGCAGCCCGACTAGCGGATTACAGTATTTT.

This clonotype was observed at least ten times. This chain uses TRBV28 with TRBJ1-3, with unresolved D. Trimming shortened V by 2 bases and J by 0 bases, and 8 bases separated the two germline ends. Looked up from germline, CDR1 is MDHEN and CDR2 is SYDVKM. This CDR3 has 15 residues. CDR3 bases: TGTGCCAGCAGTTTACAATATTTCTCTGGAAACACCATATATTTT. It is translated as CASSLQYFSGNTIYF.

By share, this clonotype counts as large (0.1 to 1%). This chain links TRBV7-3 with TRBJ1-1, with a tentative D call TRBD1 (5 bases). The V gene's germline CDR1 is SGHTA and CDR2 FQGTGA. V was pared by 1 base and J by 5 bases, with 8 bases between. The CDR3 consists of 13 residues. The CDR3 loop reads CASSLIGGTEAFF. The CDR3 DNA reads TGTGCCAGCAGCTTAATTGGGGGAACTGAAGCTTTCTTT.

Ten or more counts support this clonotype. This sequence joins TRBV20-1 and TRBJ2-1; 7 bases match TRBD1. The CDR3 runs 15 residues. The V segment lost 5 bases and the J segment 4 bases; nucleotides outside the gene matches: 11. From germline, CDR1 is DFQATT and CDR2 SNEGSKA (reference sequence). The CDR3: CSARRGRGLYNEQFF. The CDR3 nucleotides read TGCAGTGCTCGAAGGGGGCGCGGATTGTACAATGAGCAGTTCTTC.